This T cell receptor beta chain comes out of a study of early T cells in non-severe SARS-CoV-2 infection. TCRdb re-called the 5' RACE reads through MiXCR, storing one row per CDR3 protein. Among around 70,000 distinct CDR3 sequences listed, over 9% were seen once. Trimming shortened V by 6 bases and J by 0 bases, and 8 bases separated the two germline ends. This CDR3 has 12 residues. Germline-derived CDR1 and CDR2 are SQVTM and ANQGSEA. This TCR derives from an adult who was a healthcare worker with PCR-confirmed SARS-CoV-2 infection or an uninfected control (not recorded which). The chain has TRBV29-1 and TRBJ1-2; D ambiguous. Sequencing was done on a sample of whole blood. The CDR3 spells CSVPQTNYGYTF. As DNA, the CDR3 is TGCAGCGTCCCCCAAACTAACTATGGCTACACCTTC.